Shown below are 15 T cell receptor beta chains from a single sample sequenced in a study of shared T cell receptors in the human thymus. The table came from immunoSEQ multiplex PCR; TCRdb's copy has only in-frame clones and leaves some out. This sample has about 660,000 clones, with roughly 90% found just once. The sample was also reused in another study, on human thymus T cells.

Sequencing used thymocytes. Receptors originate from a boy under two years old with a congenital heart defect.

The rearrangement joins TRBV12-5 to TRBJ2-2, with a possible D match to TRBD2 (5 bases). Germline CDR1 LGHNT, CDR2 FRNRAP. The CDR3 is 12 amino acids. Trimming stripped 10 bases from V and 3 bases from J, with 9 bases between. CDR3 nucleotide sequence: TGTGCTAACCCCGGGGACACCGGGGAGCTGTTTTTT. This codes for CANPGDTGELFF.

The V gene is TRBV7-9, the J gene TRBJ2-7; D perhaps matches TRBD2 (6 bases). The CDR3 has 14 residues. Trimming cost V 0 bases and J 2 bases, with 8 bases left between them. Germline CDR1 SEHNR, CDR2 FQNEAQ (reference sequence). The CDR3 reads CASSLAEGTYEQYF. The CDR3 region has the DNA TGTGCCAGCAGCTTAGCGGAGGGGACCTACGAGCAGTACTTC.

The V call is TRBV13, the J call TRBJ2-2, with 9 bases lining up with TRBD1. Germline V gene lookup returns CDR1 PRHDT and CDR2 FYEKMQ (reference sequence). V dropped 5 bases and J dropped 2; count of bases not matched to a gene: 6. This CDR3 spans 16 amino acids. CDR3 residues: CASSGRDRENTGELFF. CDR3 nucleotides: TGTGCCAGCAGCGGGCGGGACAGGGAAAACACCGGGGAGCTGTTTTTT. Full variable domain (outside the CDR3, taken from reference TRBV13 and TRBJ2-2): AAGVIQSPRHLIKEKRETATLKCYPIPRHDTVYWYQQGPGQDPQFLISFYEKMQSDKGSIPDRFSAQQFSDYHSELNMSSLELGDSALYFCASSGRDRENTGELFFGEGSRLTVL.

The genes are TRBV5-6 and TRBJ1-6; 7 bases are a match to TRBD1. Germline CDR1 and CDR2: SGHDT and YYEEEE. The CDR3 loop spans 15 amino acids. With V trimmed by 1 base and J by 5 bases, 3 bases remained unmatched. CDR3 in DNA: TGTGCCAGCAGCTTGACGACAGGGAATAATTCACCCCTCCACTTT. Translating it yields CASSLTTGNNSPLHF.

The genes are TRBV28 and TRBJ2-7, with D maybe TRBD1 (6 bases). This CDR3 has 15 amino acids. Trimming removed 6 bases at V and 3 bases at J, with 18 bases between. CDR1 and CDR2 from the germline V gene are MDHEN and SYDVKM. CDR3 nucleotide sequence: TGTGCCAGCAGCCACAACAGGGCCCTGGACTACGAGCAGTACTTC. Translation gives CASSHNRALDYEQYF.

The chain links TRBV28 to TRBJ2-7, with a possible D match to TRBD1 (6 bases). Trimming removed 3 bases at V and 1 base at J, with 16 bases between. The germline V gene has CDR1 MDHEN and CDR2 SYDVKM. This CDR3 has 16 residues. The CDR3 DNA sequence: TGTGCCAGCAGTTTTTTTGGGACATCCTTTTCCTACGAGCAGTACTTC. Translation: CASSFFGTSFSYEQYF.

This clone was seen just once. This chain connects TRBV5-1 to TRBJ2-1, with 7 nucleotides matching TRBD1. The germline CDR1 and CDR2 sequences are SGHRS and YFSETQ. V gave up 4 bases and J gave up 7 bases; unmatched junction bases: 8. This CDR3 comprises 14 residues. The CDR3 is CASSADRVRNEQFF. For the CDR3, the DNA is TGCGCCAGCAGCGCTGACAGGGTAAGGAATGAGCAGTTCTTC.

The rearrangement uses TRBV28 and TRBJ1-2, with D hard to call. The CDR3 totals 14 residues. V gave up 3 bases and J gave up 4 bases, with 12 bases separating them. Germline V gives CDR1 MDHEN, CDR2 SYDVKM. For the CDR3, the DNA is TGTGCCAGCAGTTTTGTGGGAGTTAGCTATGGCTACACCTTC. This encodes CASSFVGVSYGYTF.

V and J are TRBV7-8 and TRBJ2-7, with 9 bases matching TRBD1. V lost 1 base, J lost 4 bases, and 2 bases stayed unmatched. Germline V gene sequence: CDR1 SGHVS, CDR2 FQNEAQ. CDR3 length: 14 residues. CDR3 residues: CASSLEDRGYEQYF. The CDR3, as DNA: TGTGCCAGCAGCTTAGAGGACAGGGGATACGAGCAGTACTTC.

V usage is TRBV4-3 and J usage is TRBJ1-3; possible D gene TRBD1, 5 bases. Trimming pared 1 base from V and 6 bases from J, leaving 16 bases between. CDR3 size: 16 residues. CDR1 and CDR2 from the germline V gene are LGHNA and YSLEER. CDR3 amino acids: CASSQGLGRVTNTIYF. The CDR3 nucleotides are TGCGCCAGCAGCCAAGGGCTGGGCAGGGTGACAAACACCATATATTTT.

In nucleotides, the CDR3 is TGTGCCAGCGGTCCCACCGGAGCCCCGCAAGAGACCCAGTACTTC. It specifies CASGPTGAPQETQYF. J is TRBJ2-5 and V is TRBV28, with D uncertain. The CDR3 consists of 15 residues. V lost 8 bases and J 2 bases, leaving 18 bases between the germline ends. Germline CDR1 is MDHEN and CDR2 is SYDVKM. Together with reference TRBV28 and TRBJ2-5, the CDR3 gives the full variable domain: DVKVTQSSRYLVKRTGEKVFLECVQDMDHENMFWYRQDPGLGLRLIYFSYDVKMKEKGDIPEGYSVSREKKERFSLILESASTNQTSMYLCASGPTGAPQETQYFGPGTRLLVL.

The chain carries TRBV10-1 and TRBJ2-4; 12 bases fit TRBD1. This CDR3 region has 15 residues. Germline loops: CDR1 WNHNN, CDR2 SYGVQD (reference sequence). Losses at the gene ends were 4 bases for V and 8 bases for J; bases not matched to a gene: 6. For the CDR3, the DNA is TGCGCCAGCAGTGGAGGGACAGGGGGCGAGGACATTCAGTACTTC. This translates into CASSGGTGGEDIQYF.

DNA for the CDR3: TGTGCTAGTGGTCAGGGACAGGGGCCCTACAATGAGCAGTTCTTC. This translates into CASGQGQGPYNEQFF. V is TRBV12-5 and J is TRBJ2-1, with 10 bases lining up with TRBD1. Germline-derived CDR1 and CDR2 are LGHNT and FRNRAP. The length of the CDR3 is 15 residues. Germline trimming cut 5 bases from V and 2 bases from J; bases unmatched to any gene: 3.

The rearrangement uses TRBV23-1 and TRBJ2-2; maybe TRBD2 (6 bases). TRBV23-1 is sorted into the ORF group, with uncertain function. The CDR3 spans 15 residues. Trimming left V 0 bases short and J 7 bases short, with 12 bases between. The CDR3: CASSQSSGLYGELFF. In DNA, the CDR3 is TGCGCCAGCAGTCAATCTTCGGGACTGTACGGGGAGCTGTTTTTT.

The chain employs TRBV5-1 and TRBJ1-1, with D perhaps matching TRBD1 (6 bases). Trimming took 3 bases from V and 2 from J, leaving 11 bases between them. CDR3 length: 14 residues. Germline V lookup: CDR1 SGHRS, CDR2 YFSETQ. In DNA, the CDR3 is TGCGCCAGCAGCTCCCGGACAGTAAACACTGAAGCTTTCTTT. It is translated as CASSSRTVNTEAFF.